This TCR beta chain appears in the sequencing data of a study of blood T cell repertoires in COVID-19. The germline V gene encodes CDR1 MNHEY and CDR2 SVGAGI. V dropped 4 bases and J dropped 4; count of bases not matched to a gene: 7. The CDR3 consists of 16 residues. Libraries were prepared by immunoSEQ multiplex PCR; TCRdb keeps only in-frame clonotypes and omits some of them. The table shows hundreds of thousands of clones, with about nine tenths occurring only once. Material for sequencing was peripheral blood. The sequence was obtained from an older woman who had recovered from COVID-19. The V and J genes are TRBV6-5 and TRBJ2-1, with 10 bases lining up with TRBD2. CDR3 protein: CASSLTSGASYNEQFF. The CDR3 nucleotides read TGTGCCAGCAGTTTAACTAGCGGGGCCTCATACAATGAGCAGTTCTTC.